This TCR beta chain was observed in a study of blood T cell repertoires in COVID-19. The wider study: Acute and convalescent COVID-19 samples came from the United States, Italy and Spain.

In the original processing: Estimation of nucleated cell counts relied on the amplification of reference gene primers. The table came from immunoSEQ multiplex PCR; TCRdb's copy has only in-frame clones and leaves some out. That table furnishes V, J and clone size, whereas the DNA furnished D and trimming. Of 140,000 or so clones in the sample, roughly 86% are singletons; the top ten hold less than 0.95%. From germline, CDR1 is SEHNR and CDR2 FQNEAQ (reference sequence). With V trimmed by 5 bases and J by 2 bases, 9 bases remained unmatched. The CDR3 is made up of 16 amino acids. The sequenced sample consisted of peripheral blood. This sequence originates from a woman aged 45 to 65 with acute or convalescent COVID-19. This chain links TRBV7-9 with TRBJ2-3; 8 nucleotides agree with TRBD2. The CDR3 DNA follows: TGTGCCAGCAGCAAAAGATCACTAGCGGACACAGATACGCAGTATTTT. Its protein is CASSKRSLADTDTQYF.